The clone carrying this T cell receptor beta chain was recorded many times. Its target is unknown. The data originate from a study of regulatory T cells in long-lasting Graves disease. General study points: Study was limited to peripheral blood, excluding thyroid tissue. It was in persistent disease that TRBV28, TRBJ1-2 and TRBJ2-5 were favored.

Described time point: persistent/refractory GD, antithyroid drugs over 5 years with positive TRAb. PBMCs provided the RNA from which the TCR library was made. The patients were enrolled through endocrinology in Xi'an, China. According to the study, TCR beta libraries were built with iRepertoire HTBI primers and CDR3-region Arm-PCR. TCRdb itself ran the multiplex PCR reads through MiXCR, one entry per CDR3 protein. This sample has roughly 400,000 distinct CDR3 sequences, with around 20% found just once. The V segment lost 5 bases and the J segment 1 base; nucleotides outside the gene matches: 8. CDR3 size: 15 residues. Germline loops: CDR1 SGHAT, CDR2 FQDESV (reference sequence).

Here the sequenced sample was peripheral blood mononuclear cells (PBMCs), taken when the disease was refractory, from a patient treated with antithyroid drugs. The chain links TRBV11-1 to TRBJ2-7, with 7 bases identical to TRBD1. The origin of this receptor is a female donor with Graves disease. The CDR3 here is CASSLGTANSYEQYF. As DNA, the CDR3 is TGTGCCAGCAGCCTCGGGACAGCTAATTCCTACGAGCAGTACTTC.